The rows below give T cell receptor beta chains drawn from one sample of a study of T-cell memory formation after mild COVID-19. Each CDR3 protein gets one entry after TCRdb re-called the 5' RACE reads with MiXCR. The table records 300,000 to 350,000 distinct CDR3 sequences, approximately 19% of them present only once. Sequenced: PBMCs or a T cell subset sorted from them (not recorded which). Receptors originate from a man aged 18 to 30 who had mild COVID-19 (a few samples of this study predate the infection). Cell type and time point are not known. Each CDR3 is given with its conserved first and last residue. Each record gives: J gene, D gene, clone size, V gene, CDR3 protein, CDR3 DNA. The D gene is left open where the match is weak. Expanded clones get a size class; other rows say once, few or many, or leave the size out.

j_gene: TRBJ1-1
d_gene: .
abundance: few
v_gene: TRBV2
CDR3aa: CASSGQGGGLNTEAFF
CDR3nt: TGTGCCAGCAGCGGGCAAGGCGGGGGACTGAACACTGAAGCTTTCTTT

j_gene: TRBJ2-1
d_gene: .
abundance: .
v_gene: TRBV12-3/TRBV12-4
CDR3aa: CASLRTGLGYNEQFF
CDR3nt: TGTGCCAGTCTAAGGACGGGACTCGGGTACAATGAGCAGTTCTTC

j_gene: TRBJ1-6
d_gene: .
abundance: .
v_gene: TRBV12-3/TRBV12-4
CDR3aa: CASRLQANSPTSPLHF
CDR3nt: TGTGCCAGCAGGCTCCAGGCTAACAGTCCAACTTCACCCCTCCACTTT

j_gene: TRBJ2-1
d_gene: .
abundance: few
v_gene: TRBV7-7
CDR3aa: CASSYNREGEQFF
CDR3nt: TGTGCCAGCAGCTACAACAGGGAAGGCGAGCAGTTCTTC

j_gene: TRBJ2-5
d_gene: .
abundance: few
v_gene: TRBV12-3/TRBV12-4
CDR3aa: CASSARTAQETQYF
CDR3nt: TGTGCCAGCAGTGCTAGGACAGCACAAGAGACCCAGTACTTC

j_gene: TRBJ1-2
d_gene: .
abundance: few
v_gene: TRBV4-3
CDR3aa: CASSKNAGPHYGYTF
CDR3nt: TGCGCCAGCAGTAAGAACGCGGGCCCGCACTATGGCTACACCTTC

j_gene: TRBJ1-4
d_gene: .
abundance: .
v_gene: TRBV18
CDR3aa: CASSPGWQHGSAEKLFF
CDR3nt: TGTGCCAGCTCACCGGGTTGGCAGCATGGGTCTGCTGAAAAACTGTTTTTT

j_gene: TRBJ2-1
d_gene: TRBD1
abundance: few
v_gene: TRBV12-3/TRBV12-4
CDR3aa: CASSRDRGREQFF
CDR3nt: TGTGCCAGCAGCCGGGACAGGGGACGTGAGCAGTTCTTC

j_gene: TRBJ2-7
d_gene: .
abundance: few
v_gene: TRBV3-1
CDR3aa: CASSQSLGQTYEQYF
CDR3nt: TGTGCCAGCAGCCAGTCTCTTGGACAGACCTACGAGCAGTACTTC

j_gene: TRBJ1-1
d_gene: .
abundance: few
v_gene: TRBV5-1
CDR3aa: CASSFGGGRETEAFF
CDR3nt: TGCGCCAGCAGCTTCGGCGGGGGGCGTGAAACTGAAGCTTTCTTT

j_gene: TRBJ2-1
d_gene: .
abundance: few
v_gene: TRBV7-8
CDR3aa: CASSLTQLALDEQFF
CDR3nt: TGTGCCAGCAGCTTAACCCAACTGGCCCTCGATGAGCAGTTCTTC

j_gene: TRBJ1-1
d_gene: TRBD1
abundance: .
v_gene: TRBV19
CDR3aa: CASSRPDRGNTEAFF
CDR3nt: TGTGCCAGTAGCAGACCGGACAGGGGGAACACTGAAGCTTTCTTT

j_gene: TRBJ1-1
d_gene: .
abundance: few
v_gene: TRBV7-9
CDR3aa: CASSLGATNTEAFF
CDR3nt: TGTGCCAGCAGCTTAGGGGCGACGAACACTGAAGCTTTCTTT

j_gene: TRBJ2-1
d_gene: .
abundance: .
v_gene: TRBV9
CDR3aa: CASSVVKGEQFF
CDR3nt: TGTGCCAGCAGCGTAGTTAAGGGTGAGCAGTTCTTC

j_gene: TRBJ1-6
d_gene: .
abundance: few
v_gene: TRBV7-2
CDR3aa: CASSPQAEGSPLHF
CDR3nt: TGTGCCAGCAGCCCACAGGCCGAGGGGTCACCCCTCCACTTT

j_gene: TRBJ2-2
d_gene: TRBD1
abundance: few
v_gene: TRBV4-1
CDR3aa: CASSRYRTGNTGELFF
CDR3nt: TGCGCCAGCAGCCGCTATAGGACAGGCAACACCGGGGAGCTGTTTTTT

j_gene: TRBJ2-1
d_gene: .
abundance: few
v_gene: TRBV20-1
CDR3aa: CSARTLALVRNEQFF
CDR3nt: TGCAGTGCTAGAACTCTAGCACTCGTCCGTAATGAGCAGTTCTTC

j_gene: TRBJ2-1
d_gene: TRBD2
abundance: .
v_gene: TRBV20-1
CDR3aa: CSASGGADYNEQFF
CDR3nt: TGCAGTGCTAGCGGGGGGGCCGACTACAATGAGCAGTTCTTC

j_gene: TRBJ1-3
d_gene: .
abundance: few
v_gene: TRBV4-1
CDR3aa: CASSQSPAGHTIYF
CDR3nt: TGCGCCAGCAGCCAAAGCCCGGCCGGGCACACCATATATTTT

j_gene: TRBJ2-3
d_gene: TRBD2
abundance: .
v_gene: TRBV6-5
CDR3aa: CASRTVLAGGTDTQYF
CDR3nt: TGTGCCAGCAGAACCGTCCTAGCGGGGGGCACAGATACGCAGTATTTT

j_gene: TRBJ2-2
d_gene: .
abundance: .
v_gene: TRBV4-1
CDR3aa: CASSQISRGAWELFF
CDR3nt: TGCGCCAGCAGCCAAATCTCCAGGGGAGCGTGGGAGCTGTTTTTT

j_gene: TRBJ2-2
d_gene: TRBD2
abundance: many
v_gene: TRBV5-4
CDR3aa: CASSLGLAGTGELFF
CDR3nt: TGTGCCAGCAGCTTAGGTCTAGCGGGCACCGGGGAGCTGTTTTTT

j_gene: TRBJ1-1
d_gene: TRBD1
abundance: many
v_gene: TRBV5-1
CDR3aa: CASSLGQGSEAFF
CDR3nt: TGCGCCAGCAGCTTGGGACAGGGGAGTGAAGCTTTCTTT

j_gene: TRBJ2-5
d_gene: .
abundance: .
v_gene: TRBV20-1
CDR3aa: CSAPTEQETQYF
CDR3nt: TGCAGTGCCCCGACCGAGCAAGAGACCCAGTACTTC

j_gene: TRBJ1-1
d_gene: .
abundance: .
v_gene: TRBV12-3/TRBV12-4
CDR3aa: CASSWRHLNTEAFF
CDR3nt: TGTGCCAGCAGTTGGAGACACCTGAACACTGAAGCTTTCTTT

j_gene: TRBJ2-1
d_gene: .
abundance: .
v_gene: TRBV6-1
CDR3aa: CASGRPWGNEQFF
CDR3nt: TGTGCCAGCGGTCGACCTTGGGGAAATGAGCAGTTCTTC

j_gene: TRBJ1-1
d_gene: TRBD1
abundance: .
v_gene: TRBV4-1
CDR3aa: CASSQWAFAGGFLRGGAFF
CDR3nt: TGCGCCAGCAGCCAATGGGCCTTCGCAGGGGGTTTTTTACGAGGGGGAGCTTTCTTT

j_gene: TRBJ1-3
d_gene: .
abundance: few
v_gene: TRBV7-6
CDR3aa: CASSHYRDSGNTIYF
CDR3nt: TGTGCCAGCAGCCATTACAGGGACTCTGGAAACACCATATATTTT

j_gene: TRBJ2-2
d_gene: TRBD1
abundance: once
v_gene: TRBV4-1
CDR3aa: CASSQVTGGIGELFF
CDR3nt: TGCGCCAGCAGCCAAGTGACAGGGGGTATCGGGGAGCTGTTTTTT

j_gene: TRBJ1-5
d_gene: .
abundance: .
v_gene: TRBV9
CDR3aa: CASSREGGNQPQHF
CDR3nt: TGTGCCAGCAGCAGGGAGGGTGGCAATCAGCCCCAGCATTTT

j_gene: TRBJ2-3
d_gene: .
abundance: few
v_gene: TRBV6-1
CDR3aa: CASSGDWSRQSDTQYF
CDR3nt: TGTGCCAGCAGTGGAGACTGGAGCCGACAGTCAGATACGCAGTATTTT

j_gene: TRBJ1-2
d_gene: TRBD1
abundance: once
v_gene: TRBV5-5
CDR3aa: CASSPRTGTYGYTF
CDR3nt: TGTGCCAGCAGCCCACGGACAGGGACCTATGGCTACACCTTC

j_gene: TRBJ2-7
d_gene: .
abundance: many
v_gene: TRBV19
CDR3aa: CASSIRLRDEQYF
CDR3nt: TGTGCCAGTAGTATAAGGCTGCGGGACGAGCAGTACTTC